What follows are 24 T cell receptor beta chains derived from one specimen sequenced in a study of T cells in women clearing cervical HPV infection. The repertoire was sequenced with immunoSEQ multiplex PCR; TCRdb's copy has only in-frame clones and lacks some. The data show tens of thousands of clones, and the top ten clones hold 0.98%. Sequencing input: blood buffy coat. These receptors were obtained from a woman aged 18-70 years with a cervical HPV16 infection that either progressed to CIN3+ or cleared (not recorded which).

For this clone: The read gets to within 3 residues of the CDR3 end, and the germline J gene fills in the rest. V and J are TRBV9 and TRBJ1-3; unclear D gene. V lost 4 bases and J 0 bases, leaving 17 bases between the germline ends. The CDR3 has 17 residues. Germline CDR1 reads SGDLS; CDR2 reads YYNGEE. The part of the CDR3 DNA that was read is TGTGCCAGCAGCCCACGGGGTGTGCTGAGCTCTGGAAACACC. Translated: CASSPRGVLSSGNT. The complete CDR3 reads CASSPRGVLSSGNTIYF.

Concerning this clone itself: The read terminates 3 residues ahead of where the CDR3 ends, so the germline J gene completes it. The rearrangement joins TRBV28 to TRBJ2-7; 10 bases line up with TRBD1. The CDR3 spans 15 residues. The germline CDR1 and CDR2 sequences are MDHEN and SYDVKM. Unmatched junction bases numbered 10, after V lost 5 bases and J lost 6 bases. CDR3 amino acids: CASSHDRGQIFEQYF. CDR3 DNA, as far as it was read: TGTGCCAGCAGTCACGACAGGGGGCAAATTTTCGAG. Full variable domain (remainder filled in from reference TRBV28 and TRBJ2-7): DVKVTQSSRYLVKRTGEKVFLECVQDMDHENMFWYRQDPGLGLRLIYFSYDVKMKEKGDIPEGYSVSREKKERFSLILESASTNQTSMYLCASSHDRGQIFEQYFGPGTRLTVT.

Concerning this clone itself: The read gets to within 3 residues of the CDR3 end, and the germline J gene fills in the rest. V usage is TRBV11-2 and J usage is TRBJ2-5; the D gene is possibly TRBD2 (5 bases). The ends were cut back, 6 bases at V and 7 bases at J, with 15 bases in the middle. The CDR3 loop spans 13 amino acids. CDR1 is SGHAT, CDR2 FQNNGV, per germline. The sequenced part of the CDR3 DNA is TGTGCCAGCAGTCCCACGGGGTTGTCGACC. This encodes CASSPTGLST. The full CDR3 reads CASSPTGLSTQYF.

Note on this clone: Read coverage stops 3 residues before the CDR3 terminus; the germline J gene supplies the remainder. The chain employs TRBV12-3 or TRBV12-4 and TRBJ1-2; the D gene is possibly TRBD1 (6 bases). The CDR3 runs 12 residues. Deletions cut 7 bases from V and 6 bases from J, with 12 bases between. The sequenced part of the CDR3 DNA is TGTGCCAGCACCCCGGACAGACATGGC. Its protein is CASTPDRHG. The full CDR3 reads CASTPDRHGYTF.

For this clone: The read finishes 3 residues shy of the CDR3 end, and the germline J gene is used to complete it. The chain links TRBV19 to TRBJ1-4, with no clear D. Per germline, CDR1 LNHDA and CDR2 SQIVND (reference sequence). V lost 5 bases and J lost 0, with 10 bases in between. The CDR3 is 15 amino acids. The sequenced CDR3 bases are TGTGCCAGTAGTTCGGCGGATGCAACTAATGAAAAA. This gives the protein CASSSADATNEK. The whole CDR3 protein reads CASSSADATNEKLFF.

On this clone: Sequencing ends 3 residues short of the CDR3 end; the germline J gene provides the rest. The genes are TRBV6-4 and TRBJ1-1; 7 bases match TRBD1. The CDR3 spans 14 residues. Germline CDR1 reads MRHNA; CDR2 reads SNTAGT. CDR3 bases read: TGTGCCAGCAGAGCGGAAGGGGGCACAGGCACC. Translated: CASRAEGGTGT. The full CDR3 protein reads CASRAEGGTGTAFF.

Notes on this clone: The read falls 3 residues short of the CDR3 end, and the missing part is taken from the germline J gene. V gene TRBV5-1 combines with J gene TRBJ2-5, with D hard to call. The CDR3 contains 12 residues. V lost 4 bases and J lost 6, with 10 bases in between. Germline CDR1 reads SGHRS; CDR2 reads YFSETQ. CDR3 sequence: CASSMDEQTQYF. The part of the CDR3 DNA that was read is TGCGCCAGCAGCATGGACGAGCAGACC.

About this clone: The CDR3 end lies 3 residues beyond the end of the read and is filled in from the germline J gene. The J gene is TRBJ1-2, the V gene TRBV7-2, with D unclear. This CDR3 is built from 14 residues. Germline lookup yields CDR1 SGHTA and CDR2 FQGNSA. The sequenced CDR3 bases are TGTGCCAGCAGCTCCAGATACCCCAACCCTGAC. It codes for CASSSRYPNPD. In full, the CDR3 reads CASSSRYPNPDYTF.

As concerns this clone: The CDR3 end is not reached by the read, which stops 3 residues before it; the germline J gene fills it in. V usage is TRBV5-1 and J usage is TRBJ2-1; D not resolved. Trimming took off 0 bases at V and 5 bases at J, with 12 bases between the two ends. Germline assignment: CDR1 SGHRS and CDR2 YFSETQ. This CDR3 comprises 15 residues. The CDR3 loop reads CASSLASTPDNEQFF. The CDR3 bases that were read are TGCGCCAGCAGCTTGGCCTCGACTCCCGACAATGAG.

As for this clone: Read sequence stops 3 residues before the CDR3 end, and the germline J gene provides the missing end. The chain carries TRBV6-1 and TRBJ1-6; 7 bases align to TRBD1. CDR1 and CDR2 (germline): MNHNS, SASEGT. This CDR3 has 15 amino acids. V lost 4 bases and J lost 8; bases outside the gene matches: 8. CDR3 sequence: CASSAGQIIYSPLHF. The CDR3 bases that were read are TGTGCCAGCAGTGCGGGACAGATTATTTATTCACCC.

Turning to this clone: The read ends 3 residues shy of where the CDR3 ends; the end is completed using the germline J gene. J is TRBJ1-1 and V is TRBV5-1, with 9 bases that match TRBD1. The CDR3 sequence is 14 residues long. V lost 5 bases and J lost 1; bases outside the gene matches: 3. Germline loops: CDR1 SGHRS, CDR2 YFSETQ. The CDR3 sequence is CASRPGQGNTEAFF. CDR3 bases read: TGCGCCAGCAGACCGGGACAGGGGAACACTGAA.

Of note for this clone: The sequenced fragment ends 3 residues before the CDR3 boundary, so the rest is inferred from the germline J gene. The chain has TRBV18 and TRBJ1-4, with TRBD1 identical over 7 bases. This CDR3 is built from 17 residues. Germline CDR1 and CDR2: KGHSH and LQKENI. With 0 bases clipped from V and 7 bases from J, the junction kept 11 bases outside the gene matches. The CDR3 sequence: CASSPPGRGFQGEKLFF. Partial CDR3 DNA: TGTGCCAGCTCACCACCGGGCAGGGGGTTCCAAGGTGAAAAA.

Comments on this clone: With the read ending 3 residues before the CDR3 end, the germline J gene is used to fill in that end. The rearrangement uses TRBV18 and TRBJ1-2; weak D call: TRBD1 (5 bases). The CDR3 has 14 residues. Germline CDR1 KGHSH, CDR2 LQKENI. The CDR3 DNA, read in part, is TGTGCCAGCTCACCTGGGGCGGAGGGCTACGAC. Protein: CASSPGAEGYD. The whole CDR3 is CASSPGAEGYDYTF.

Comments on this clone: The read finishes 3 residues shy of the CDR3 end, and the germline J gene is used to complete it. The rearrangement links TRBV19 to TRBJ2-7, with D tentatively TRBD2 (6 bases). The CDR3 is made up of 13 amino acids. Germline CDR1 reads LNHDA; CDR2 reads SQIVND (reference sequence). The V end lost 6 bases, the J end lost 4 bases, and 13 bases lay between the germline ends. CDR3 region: CASSSGLRYEQYF. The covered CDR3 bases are TGTGCCAGTAGCTCGGGACTGCGTTACGAG.

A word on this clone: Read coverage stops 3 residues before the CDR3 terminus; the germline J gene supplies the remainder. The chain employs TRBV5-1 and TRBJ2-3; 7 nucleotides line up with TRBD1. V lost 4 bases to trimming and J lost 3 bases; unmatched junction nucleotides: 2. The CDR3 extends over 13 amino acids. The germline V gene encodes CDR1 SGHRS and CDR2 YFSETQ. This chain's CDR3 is CASSDRVTDTQYF. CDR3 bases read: TGCGCCAGCAGCGACAGGGTTACAGATACG.

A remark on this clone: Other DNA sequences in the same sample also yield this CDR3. CDR3 loop: CASSEEPGAGNTIYF. CDR3 bases read: TGTGCCAGCAGTGAAGAGCCAGGGGCTGGAAACACC. The V and J genes are TRBV6-1 and TRBJ1-3, with D perhaps matching TRBD1 (6 bases). The CDR3 is cut off 3 residues early in the read; its end comes from the germline J gene. Deletions cut 1 base from V and 2 bases from J, with 9 bases between. Germline CDR1 and CDR2: MNHNS and SASEGT. The CDR3 is made up of 15 amino acids.

CDR3 sequence reads: CASSYLERGEGYTF. The CDR3 bases that were read are TGTGCCAGCTCCTATTTGGAGAGGGGCGAAGGC. The chain joins TRBV18 to TRBJ1-2; D might be TRBD1 (5 bases). The read ends 3 residues early relative to the CDR3; the germline J gene fills the gap. CDR1 is KGHSH, CDR2 LQKENI, per germline. The CDR3 sequence is 14 residues long. The full variable domain, completed using reference TRBV18 and TRBJ1-2, is NAGVMQNPRHLVRRRGQEARLRCSPMKGHSHVYWYRQLPEEGLKFMVYLQKENIIDESGMPKERFSAEFPKEGPSILRIQQVVRGDSAAYFCASSYLERGEGYTFGSGTRLTVV.

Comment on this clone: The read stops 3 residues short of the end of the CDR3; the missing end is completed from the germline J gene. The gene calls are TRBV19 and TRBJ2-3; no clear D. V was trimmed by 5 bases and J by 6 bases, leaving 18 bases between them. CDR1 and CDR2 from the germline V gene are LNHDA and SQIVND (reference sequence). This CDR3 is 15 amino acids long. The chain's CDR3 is CASSPRLELRDTQYF. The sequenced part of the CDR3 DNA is TGTGCCAGTAGTCCCCGACTTGAGTTGAGGGATACG.

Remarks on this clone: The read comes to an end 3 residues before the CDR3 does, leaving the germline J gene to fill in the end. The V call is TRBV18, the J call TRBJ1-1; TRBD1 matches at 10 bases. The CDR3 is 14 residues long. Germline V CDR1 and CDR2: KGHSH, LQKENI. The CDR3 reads CASSGWTGGTEAFF. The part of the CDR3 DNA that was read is TGTGCCAGCTCGGGCTGGACAGGGGGGACGGAA.

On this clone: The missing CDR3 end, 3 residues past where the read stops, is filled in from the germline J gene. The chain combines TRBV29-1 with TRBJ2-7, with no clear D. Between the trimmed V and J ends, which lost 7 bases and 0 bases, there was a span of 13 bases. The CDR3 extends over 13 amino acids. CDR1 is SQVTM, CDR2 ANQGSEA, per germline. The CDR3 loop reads CSASGGSSYEQYF. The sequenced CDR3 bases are TGCAGCGCGTCTGGTGGCAGCTCCTACGAG.

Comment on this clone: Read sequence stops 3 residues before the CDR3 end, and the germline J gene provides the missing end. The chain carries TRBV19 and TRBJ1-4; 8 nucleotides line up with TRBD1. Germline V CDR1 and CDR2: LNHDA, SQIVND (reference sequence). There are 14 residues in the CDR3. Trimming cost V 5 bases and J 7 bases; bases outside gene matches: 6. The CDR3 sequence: CASSLSGGSEKLFF. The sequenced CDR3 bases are TGTGCCAGTAGTTTGTCAGGGGGCAGTGAAAAA.

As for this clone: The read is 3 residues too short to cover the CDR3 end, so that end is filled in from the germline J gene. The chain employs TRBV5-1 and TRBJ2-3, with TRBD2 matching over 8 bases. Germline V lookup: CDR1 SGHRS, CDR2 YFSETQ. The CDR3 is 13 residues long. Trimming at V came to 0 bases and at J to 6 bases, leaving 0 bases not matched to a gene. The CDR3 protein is CASSLAGGDTQYF. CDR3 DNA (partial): TGCGCCAGCAGCTTGGCGGGGGGGGATACG.

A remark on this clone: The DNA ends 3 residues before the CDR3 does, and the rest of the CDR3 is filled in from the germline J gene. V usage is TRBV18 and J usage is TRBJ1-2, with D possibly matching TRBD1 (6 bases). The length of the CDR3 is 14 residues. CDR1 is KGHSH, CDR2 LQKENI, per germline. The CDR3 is CASSPGRGSYDYTF. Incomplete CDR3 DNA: TGTGCCAGCTCACCAGGCAGGGGTTCCTACGAC.

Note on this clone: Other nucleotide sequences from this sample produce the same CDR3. The CDR3: CASSPKGDYENTIYF. The DNA read from the CDR3 is TGTGCCAGCAGCCCGAAGGGGGATTATGAAAACACC. This chain uses TRBV7-9 with TRBJ1-3; D may be TRBD1 (6 bases). The read gets to within 3 residues of the CDR3 end, and the germline J gene fills in the rest. Trimming left V 5 bases short and J 6 bases short, with 17 bases between. The CDR3 runs 15 residues. Germline V gene lookup returns CDR1 SEHNR and CDR2 FQNEAQ (reference sequence).